Shown below are 3 T cell receptor beta chains from a single sample sequenced in a study of technical replicates of blood from a few donors. Clones were sequenced by immunoSEQ multiplex PCR, and TCRdb holds only the in-frame ones, with some missing. Of tens of thousands of clones detected, 95% to 97% appear once; the ten largest clones hold roughly 0.3%. Sequencing was carried out using T cells isolated from PBMCs. The receptor source for this set is a human donor in good health.

The chain has TRBV19 and TRBJ1-1; D uncertain. The germline CDR1 and CDR2 sequences are LNHDA and SQIVND (reference sequence). The CDR3 totals 13 residues. Trimming took 2 bases from V and 4 from J, leaving 8 bases between them. CDR3 nucleotides: TGTGCCAGTAGTATAACAGTGGGCACTGAAGCTTTCTTT. This translates into CASSITVGTEAFF.

The chain employs TRBV30 and TRBJ1-5; D is possibly TRBD1 (5 bases). Trimming stripped 5 bases from V and 4 bases from J, with 9 bases between. CDR1 and CDR2 from the germline V gene are GTSNPN and SVGIG (reference sequence). The CDR3 is 12 amino acids. The CDR3 DNA reads TGTGCCTGGGGACGGGGGAATCAGCCCCAGCATTTT. It translates to CAWGRGNQPQHF.

As DNA, the CDR3 is TGTGCCAGCAGTTCGGGACAGGGTACAGATACGCAGTATTTT. Translation: CASSSGQGTDTQYF. The chain combines TRBV6-6 with TRBJ2-3; 9 bases align to TRBD1. After removal of 4 bases from V and 3 bases from J, the junction contained 2 bases not matched to a gene. This CDR3 is built from 14 residues. Germline loops: CDR1 MNHNY, CDR2 SVGAGI (reference sequence).